These 31 T cell receptor beta chains came from one sample sequenced in a study of T-cell reconstitution after alpha-beta-depleted transplantation in children. A TCRbeta library incorporating unique molecular identifiers was prepared. TCRdb reanalysed the PCR reads using MiXCR and keeps one entry per CDR3 protein. The sample contains approximately 630,000 distinct CDR3 sequences, around 13% of which appear only once. The sample consisted of PBMCs, taken before TCRalphabeta/CD19-depleted stem cell transplant. All receptors derive from a girl aged 2 to 9 with congenital amegakaryocytic thrombocytopenia, due to receive a stem cell transplant.

This clonotype was detected only a few times. The gene calls are TRBV6-6 and TRBJ2-5, with D unresolved. Germline V gene data show CDR1 as MNHNY and CDR2 as SVGAGI (reference sequence). The CDR3 contains 13 residues. V lost 6 bases and J lost 1, with 9 bases in between. CDR3: CASSPPPQETQYF. The CDR3 nucleotides read TGTGCCAGCAGCCCCCCCCCCCAAGAGACCCAGTACTTC.

This clonotype was seen at least ten times. This chain uses TRBV20-1 with TRBJ2-7, with TRBD1 as a possible D gene (6 bases). This CDR3 is 14 amino acids long. The V end lost 3 bases, the J end lost 0 bases, and 12 bases lay between the germline ends. Per the germline V gene, CDR1 is DFQATT and CDR2 is SNEGSKA (reference sequence). In nucleotides, the CDR3 is TGCAGTGCTAGCGCAGGGGTGGTCTCCTACGAGCAGTACTTC. This codes for CSASAGVVSYEQYF.

The V gene is TRBV25-1, the J gene TRBJ1-2; 7 bases agree with TRBD1. CDR3 length: 15 residues. With 3 bases clipped from V and 5 bases from J, the junction kept 9 bases outside the gene matches. Germline CDR1 reads MGHDK; CDR2 reads SYGVNS. CDR3 coding DNA: TGTGCCAGCAGTGACTACGGGACAGCCGCTTATGGCTACACCTTC. It encodes CASSDYGTAAYGYTF.

CDR3 region: CSATEPLGGELFF. CDR3 nucleotides: TGCAGTGCTACGGAACCCCTTGGGGGGGAGCTGTTTTTT. The chain joins TRBV20-1 to TRBJ2-2, with unresolved D. Germline CDR1 reads DFQATT; CDR2 reads SNEGSKA (reference sequence). The CDR3 is 13 amino acids. V lost 4 bases and J 8 bases, leaving 14 bases between the germline ends.

This clonotype appeared many times. V is TRBV4-2 and J is TRBJ2-1; no clear D. V dropped 0 bases and J dropped 6 bases, with 12 bases sitting between them. CDR3 length: 15 residues. Germline assignment: CDR1 LGHNA and CDR2 YNFKEQ. CDR3 DNA: TGTGCCAGCAGCCAAGAGCCAGGATATCTCAATGAGCAGTTCTTC. Translating gives CASSQEPGYLNEQFF.

In this sample, this clonotype turned up a few times. The chain carries TRBV7-8 and TRBJ1-4; no reliable D call. The V gene lost 0 bases and the J gene lost 8 bases, with 13 bases spanning the gap. CDR3 length: 15 amino acids. Per the germline V gene, CDR1 is SGHVS and CDR2 is FQNEAQ. The CDR3 DNA sequence: TGTGCCAGCAGCTTAGCGGTACCTCCTGGGGAAAAACTGTTTTTT. Amino acids: CASSLAVPPGEKLFF.

This chain connects TRBV20-1 to TRBJ2-1; D perhaps matches TRBD2 (6 bases). Germline V gene lookup returns CDR1 DFQATT and CDR2 SNEGSKA (reference sequence). The germline V and J ends were trimmed by 0 bases and 12 bases, with 21 bases remaining between them. The CDR3 extends over 15 amino acids. In nucleotides, the CDR3 is TGCAGTGCTAGAGATTCCATTGCACTAGCCCATGGGCAGTTCTTC. Translation: CSARDSIALAHGQFF.

V is TRBV20-1 and J is TRBJ2-7; tentative D call: TRBD2 (5 bases). Germline-derived CDR1 and CDR2 are DFQATT and SNEGSKA (reference sequence). Trimming took off 5 bases at V and 3 bases at J, with 17 bases between the two ends. This CDR3 spans 14 amino acids. The CDR3 sequence: CSAHSPRGSYEQYF. In nucleotides, the CDR3 is TGCAGTGCTCATTCCCCCAGAGGGAGCTACGAGCAGTACTTC.

As DNA, the CDR3 is TGCGCCAGCAGCTCCGTCCCTTGGGACAGGTCAACTTACACTGAAGCTTTCTTT. It codes for CASSSVPWDRSTYTEAFF. The chain carries TRBV10-2 and TRBJ1-1; 8 bases align to TRBD1. The CDR3 covers 18 residues. V was clipped by 6 bases and J by 3 bases; unmatched bases: 18. Per the germline V gene, CDR1 is WSHSY and CDR2 is SAAADI.

There are many counts of this clonotype. This chain uses TRBV20-1 with TRBJ2-7; 7 positions agree with TRBD2. This CDR3 region has 13 residues. Trimming took 2 bases from V and 4 from J; bases not matched to a gene: 5. Germline V gives CDR1 DFQATT, CDR2 SNEGSKA (reference sequence). Here the CDR3 reads CSARRDYDYEQYF. The CDR3 DNA sequence: TGCAGTGCTAGACGGGACTATGATTACGAGCAGTACTTC.

This chain joins TRBV4-1 and TRBJ2-1; D ambiguous. With 0 bases removed from V and 0 bases from J, the gap between germline ends came to 12 bases. The germline V gene has CDR1 MGHRA and CDR2 YSYEKL. CDR3 length equals 17 residues. The CDR3 coding sequence is TGCGCCAGCAGCCAAGATAGGACGGTAAGCTCCTACAATGAGCAGTTCTTC. It codes for CASSQDRTVSSYNEQFF.

This chain joins TRBV18 and TRBJ2-1; a weak D match, TRBD1 (6 bases). The V gene's germline CDR1 is KGHSH and CDR2 LQKENI. With 3 bases removed from V and 4 bases from J, the gap between germline ends came to 16 bases. The CDR3 has 16 amino acids. The CDR3 reads CASSPLGATIYNEQFF. CDR3 nucleotide sequence: TGTGCCAGCTCACCTTTGGGGGCTACCATATACAATGAGCAGTTCTTC.

This clonotype has a handful of counts. The J gene is TRBJ2-3, the V gene TRBV7-2; D gene unclear. This CDR3 is 15 amino acids long. Trimming cost V 2 bases and J 4 bases, with 13 bases left between them. Germline V gives CDR1 SGHTA, CDR2 FQGNSA. The CDR3 nucleotides read TGTGCCAGCAGCTTATTAGGACCGCGTCCAGATACGCAGTATTTT. Encoded protein: CASSLLGPRPDTQYF.

This clonotype was observed at least ten times. The chain joins TRBV20-1 to TRBJ1-6, with D perhaps matching TRBD1 (6 bases). The germline V gene has CDR1 DFQATT and CDR2 SNEGSKA (reference sequence). V was shortened by 1 base and J by 3 bases, with 13 bases between the two germline ends. The CDR3 runs to 16 residues. CDR3 region: CSARGDTNHYNSPLHF. The CDR3 coding sequence is TGCAGTGCTAGAGGGGACACCAACCACTATAATTCACCCCTCCACTTT.

This clonotype has a handful of counts. The chain has TRBV5-1 and TRBJ2-7; D may be TRBD1 or TRBD2 (5 bases each). CDR1 and CDR2 from the germline V gene are SGHRS and YFSETQ. The CDR3 sequence is 14 residues long. V was clipped by 7 bases and J by 2 bases, with 16 bases between them. The DNA of the CDR3 is TGCGCCAGCGGTCCCGGGACCCGTGCCTACGAGCAGTACTTC. It codes for CASGPGTRAYEQYF. The whole variable domain, remainder taken from reference TRBV5-1 and TRBJ2-7, is KAGVTQTPRYLIKTRGQQVTLSCSPISGHRSVSWYQQTPGQGLQFLFEYFSETQRNKGNFPGRFSGRQFSNSRSEMNVSTLELGDSALYLCASGPGTRAYEQYFGPGTRLTVT.

This clonotype was seen repeatedly, ten times or more. The genes are TRBV28 and TRBJ1-4; TRBD1 matches 9 bases. The CDR3 runs to 16 residues. Germline loops: CDR1 MDHEN, CDR2 SYDVKM. V gave up 4 bases and J gave up 5 bases; unmatched junction bases: 8. CDR3 in DNA: TGTGCCAGCAGTTCCCGACTCGGGACAGGGAATGAAAAACTGTTTTTT. This translates into CASSSRLGTGNEKLFF.

This sequence joins TRBV5-1 and TRBJ1-1; D possibly corresponds to TRBD1 (6 bases). Germline V gene sequence: CDR1 SGHRS, CDR2 YFSETQ. The CDR3 loop spans 13 amino acids. V was cut by 7 bases and J by 2 bases, with 12 bases left in between. CDR3 residues: CASSGTTNTEAFF. In DNA form, the CDR3 reads TGCGCCAGCTCCGGGACAACCAACACTGAAGCTTTCTTT.

This clonotype was recorded a few times. The gene calls are TRBV20-1 and TRBJ1-1, with a weak D call TRBD1 (5 bases). V dropped 3 bases and J dropped 7 bases, with 12 bases sitting between them. Per the germline V gene, CDR1 is DFQATT and CDR2 is SNEGSKA (reference sequence). This CDR3 region has 12 residues. For the CDR3, the DNA is TGCAGTGCTAGGGGGGGGGGTGGTGAAGCTTTCTTT. This gives the protein CSARGGGGEAFF.

This clonotype showed up many times. This chain links TRBV5-1 with TRBJ2-1; 7 bases agree with TRBD1. CDR1 SGHRS and CDR2 YFSETQ come from the germline V gene. The CDR3 loop spans 15 amino acids. Losses at the gene ends were 2 bases for V and 7 bases for J; bases not matched to a gene: 9. The CDR3, as DNA: TGCGCCAGCAGCTTACGACAGGGAAGTAATAATGAGCAGTTCTTC. It translates to CASSLRQGSNNEQFF.

V and J are TRBV5-1 and TRBJ2-7, with D possibly being TRBD2 (6 bases). V dropped 0 bases and J dropped 6 bases, with 19 bases sitting between them. This CDR3 region has 16 residues. Germline CDR1 reads SGHRS; CDR2 reads YFSETQ. The CDR3 loop reads CASSLAAGRFMGEQYF. DNA of the CDR3: TGCGCCAGCAGCTTGGCCGCAGGGAGGTTCATGGGCGAGCAGTACTTC.

At least ten counts were recorded for this clonotype. The rearrangement uses TRBV24-1 and TRBJ2-1; D could derive from TRBD1 or TRBD2 (6 bases each). The CDR3 totals 16 residues. Germline loops: CDR1 KGHDR, CDR2 SFDVKD. Trimming removed 4 bases at V and 0 bases at J, with 12 bases between. This CDR3 is CATSDERGASYNEQFF. The CDR3 DNA reads TGTGCCACCAGTGACGAAAGGGGGGCCTCCTACAATGAGCAGTTCTTC.

Written as DNA, the CDR3 is TGTGCCAGCAGTCCCGGGCCACAACGAGGCAATGAGCAGTTCTTC. Amino acid sequence: CASSPGPQRGNEQFF. This chain links TRBV6-5 with TRBJ2-1; D not resolved. Germline values: CDR1 MNHEY, CDR2 SVGAGI. This CDR3 is built from 15 residues. With 5 bases removed from V and 6 bases from J, the gap between germline ends came to 17 bases.

This clonotype has more than one count but fewer than ten. V usage is TRBV5-1 and J usage is TRBJ1-1, with 10 bases fitting TRBD1. The CDR3 is made up of 16 amino acids. The germline CDR1 and CDR2 sequences are SGHRS and YFSETQ. After removal of 4 bases from V and 4 bases from J, the junction contained 10 bases not matched to a gene. CDR3 nucleotide sequence: TGCGCCAGCAGCCAGAGGACAGGGGGAGTAGGCACTGAAGCTTTCTTT. Translated: CASSQRTGGVGTEAFF.

In regard to this clonotype: A clone one base away is much larger, so this may be a read error. The chain recombines TRBV6-5 with TRBJ2-6; D might be TRBD1 or TRBD2, each matching 5 bases. Germline V lookup: CDR1 MNHEY, CDR2 SVGAGI. This CDR3 contains 16 residues. V lost 2 bases and J lost 5, with 13 bases in between. The CDR3 DNA reads TGTGCCAGCAGTTACAGCGTCGGGGACCGGGCCAACGTCCTGACTTTC. It is translated as CASSYSVGDRANVLTF.

In its sample, this clonotype was seen a few times. The chain is built from TRBV28 and TRBJ2-7; the D gene is possibly TRBD2 (6 bases). The CDR3 length is 13 residues. Germline lookup yields CDR1 MDHEN and CDR2 SYDVKM. With 5 bases removed from V and 3 bases from J, the gap between germline ends came to 11 bases. This chain's CDR3 is CASSGSGGYEQYF. For the CDR3, the DNA is TGTGCCAGCAGTGGCTCCGGGGGCTACGAGCAGTACTTC.

Details on this clonotype: An end of the junction differs from the germline gene, which may be a read error. This chain connects TRBV20-1 to TRBJ2-1; 12 bases are shared with TRBD2. The CDR3 is made up of 17 amino acids. Germline CDR1 reads DFQATT; CDR2 reads SNEGSKA (reference sequence). CDR3 protein: CCAVGTSGPSSYNEQFF. DNA for the CDR3: TGCTGTGCGGTAGGGACTAGCGGGCCTTCCTCCTACAATGAGCAGTTCTTC.

V gene TRBV9 combines with J gene TRBJ2-1; 7 bases are a match to TRBD2. Germline assignment: CDR1 SGDLS and CDR2 YYNGEE. The CDR3 spans 17 residues. Unmatched junction bases numbered 12, after V lost 4 bases and J lost 2 bases. CDR3 sequence reads: CASSPYGSGAPYNEQFF. CDR3 sequence (DNA): TGTGCCAGCAGCCCCTACGGCAGCGGGGCCCCCTACAATGAGCAGTTCTTC.

This clonotype was counted at least ten times. The chain is built from TRBV20-1 and TRBJ2-1, with no clear D. CDR1 and CDR2 from the germline V gene are DFQATT and SNEGSKA (reference sequence). V gave up 4 bases and J gave up 3 bases, with 16 bases separating them. The CDR3 contains 15 residues. In nucleotides, the CDR3 is TGCAGTGCTAATAACTTGGCCGTTCGCTACAATGAGCAGTTCTTC. The encoded protein is CSANNLAVRYNEQFF.

This clonotype was seen more than once but under ten times. The rearrangement joins TRBV5-1 to TRBJ2-5; D is unresolved. The CDR3 is made up of 15 amino acids. Trimming cost V 0 bases and J 4 bases, with 13 bases left between them. Germline V gene sequence: CDR1 SGHRS, CDR2 YFSETQ. The CDR3 nucleotides are TGCGCCAGCAGCTTGGCAGCCGGTGTCCGAGAGACCCAGTACTTC. Protein: CASSLAAGVRETQYF.

This clonotype was observed a handful of times. J is TRBJ1-1 and V is TRBV7-2; unclear D gene. Germline V lookup: CDR1 SGHTA, CDR2 FQGNSA. The length of the CDR3 is 13 residues. V was shortened by 3 bases and J by 4 bases, with 9 bases between the two germline ends. The CDR3 spells CASSLGWGTEAFF. CDR3 DNA sequence: TGTGCCAGCAGCTTGGGGTGGGGCACTGAAGCTTTCTTT.

About this clonotype itself: This may be a read error: a much more frequent sequence differs by one nucleotide. V gene TRBV29-1 combines with J gene TRBJ2-7; D perhaps matches TRBD1 (5 bases). The CDR3 runs 13 residues. In germline, CDR1 is SQVTM, CDR2 ANQGSEA. The CDR3 nucleotides are TGCAGCGTTGTCAGTTCGCTATGGGGCGAGAAGTACTTC. Protein product: CSVVSSLWGEKYF.